This T cell receptor beta chain stems from a study of OX40 agonist ivuxolimab in advanced cancers. On the study more broadly: Patients were treated with ivuxolimab, an agonistic anti-OX40 (CD134) antibody. Each patient was given ivuxolimab into a vein every 2 weeks, at 0.01 to 10 mg/kg.

Germline V gives CDR1 MNHNS, CDR2 SASEGT. The CDR3 has 13 residues. V dropped 4 bases and J dropped 8; count of bases not matched to a gene: 5. Turning to this clone: Its antigen is undetermined.

Regarding the study as a whole: The work left the antigen specificity of expanded peripheral T cells undetermined.

Libraries were prepared by immunoSEQ multiplex PCR; TCRdb keeps only in-frame clonotypes and omits some of them. The sample contains some 77,000 clones, approximately 94% of which appear only once. Sequences were derived from CD4+ or CD8+ T cells sorted from blood, sampled in a trial of the OX40 agonist ivuxolimab. This receptor was obtained from an adult with an advanced solid tumor such as melanoma, head and neck, liver or kidney cancer. The gene calls are TRBV6-1 and TRBJ1-2, with 9 bases fitting TRBD1. This CDR3 is CASSAQGAEGYTF. DNA of the CDR3: TGTGCCAGCAGTGCACAGGGGGCAGAAGGCTACACCTTC.